The entry below describes one T cell receptor beta chain. These data originate in a study of T cell clones after liver transplantation. As for the study in general: Apart from a few HCV-positive recipients, transplants were for non-autoimmune, non-viral reasons. Timepoints were pre-transplant, pre-withdrawal, and after withdrawal was completed or failed.

Using immunoSEQ multiplex PCR, the repertoire was profiled, and TCRdb retains in-frame clones only, with some absent. The table has 90,000 to 120,000 clones, 82% seen once. Trimming pared 2 bases from V and 1 base from J, leaving 11 bases between. Germline CDR1 reads MGHDK; CDR2 reads SYGVNS. The CDR3 is 15 amino acids. The TCR comes from a human donor who received a liver transplant. The chain employs TRBV25-1 and TRBJ1-1, with D tentatively TRBD1 (5 bases). This sample comprised CD4+ T cells from blood, obtained before liver transplant. Written as DNA, the CDR3 is TGTGCCAGCAGTGAAAATGCAGGGCCGAACACTGAAGCTTTCTTT. Translated: CASSENAGPNTEAFF.